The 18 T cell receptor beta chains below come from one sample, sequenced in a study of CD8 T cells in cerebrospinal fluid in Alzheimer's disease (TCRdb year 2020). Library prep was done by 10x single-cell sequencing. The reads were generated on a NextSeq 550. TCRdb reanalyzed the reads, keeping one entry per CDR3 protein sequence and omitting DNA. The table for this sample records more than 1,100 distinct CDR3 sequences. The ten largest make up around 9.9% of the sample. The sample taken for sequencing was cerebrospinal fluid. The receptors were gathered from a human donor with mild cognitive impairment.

The CDR3 protein is CASSLTRAGSGNTIYF. J is TRBJ1-3 and V is TRBV5-5. The germline CDR1 and CDR2 sequences are SGHKS and YYEKEE (reference sequence). This CDR3 spans 16 amino acids.

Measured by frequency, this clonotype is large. Here the CDR3 reads CASSLSRVAGGYGYTF. The rearrangement links TRBV7-2 to TRBJ1-2; TCRdb outputs TRBD1, but without DNA this stays unchecked. The CDR3 is 16 amino acids. Germline V lookup: CDR1 SGHTA, CDR2 FQGNSA.

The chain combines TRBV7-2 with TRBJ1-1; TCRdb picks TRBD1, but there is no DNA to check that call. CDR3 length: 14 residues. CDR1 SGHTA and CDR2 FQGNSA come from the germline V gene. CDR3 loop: CASSPGRVNTEAFF.

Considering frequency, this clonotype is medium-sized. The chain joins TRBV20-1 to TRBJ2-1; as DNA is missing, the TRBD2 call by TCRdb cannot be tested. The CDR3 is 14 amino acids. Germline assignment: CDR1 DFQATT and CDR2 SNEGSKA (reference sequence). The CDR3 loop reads CSATPGLASNEQFF.

This CDR3 is CASSAAGTGGPRGYTF. V is TRBV9 and J is TRBJ1-2; absent DNA, TCRdb's TRBD1 call cannot be checked. This CDR3 has 16 residues. In germline, CDR1 is SGDLS, CDR2 YYNGEE.

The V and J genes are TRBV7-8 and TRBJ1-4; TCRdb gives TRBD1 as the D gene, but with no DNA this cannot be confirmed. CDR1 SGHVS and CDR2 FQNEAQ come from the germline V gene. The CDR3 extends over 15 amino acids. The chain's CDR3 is CASSRSTGGNEKLFF.

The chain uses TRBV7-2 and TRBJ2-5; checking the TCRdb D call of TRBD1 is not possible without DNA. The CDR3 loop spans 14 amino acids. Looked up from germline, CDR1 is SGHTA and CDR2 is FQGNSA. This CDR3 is CASSLVPRQETQYF. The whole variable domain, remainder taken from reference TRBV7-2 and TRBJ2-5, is GAGVSQSPSNKVTEKGKDVELRCDPISGHTALYWYRQSLGQGLEFLIYFQGNSAPDKSGLPSDRFSAERTGGSVSTLTIQRTQQEDSAVYLCASSLVPRQETQYFGPGTRLLVL.

CDR3 sequence reads: CASRTVRDRGYEQYF. The genes are TRBV27 and TRBJ2-7; absent DNA, TCRdb's TRBD1 call cannot be checked. Germline V CDR1 and CDR2: MNHEY, SMNVEV (reference sequence). This CDR3 spans 15 amino acids.

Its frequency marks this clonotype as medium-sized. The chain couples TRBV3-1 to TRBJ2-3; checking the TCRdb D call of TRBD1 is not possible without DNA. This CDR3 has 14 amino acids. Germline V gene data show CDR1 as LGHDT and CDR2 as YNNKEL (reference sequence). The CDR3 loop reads CASSERGSGDTQYF.

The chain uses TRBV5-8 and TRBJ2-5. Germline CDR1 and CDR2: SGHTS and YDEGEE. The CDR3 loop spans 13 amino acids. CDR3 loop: CASSLGNQETQYF.

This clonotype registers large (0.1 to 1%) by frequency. The CDR3: CASSSSGVRGETQYF. The chain recombines TRBV7-8 with TRBJ2-5. Germline CDR1 SGHVS, CDR2 FQNEAQ. This CDR3 has 15 amino acids. The full variable domain, in which reference TRBV7-8 and TRBJ2-5 provide the parts outside the CDR3, is GAGVSQSPRYKVAKRGQDVALRCDPISGHVSLFWYQQALGQGPEFLTYFQNEAQLDKSGLPSDRFFAERPEGSVSTLKIQRTQQEDSAVYLCASSSSGVRGETQYFGPGTRLLVL.

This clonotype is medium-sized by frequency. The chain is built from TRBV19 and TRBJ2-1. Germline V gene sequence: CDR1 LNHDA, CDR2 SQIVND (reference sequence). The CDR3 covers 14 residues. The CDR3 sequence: CASSIVPVLGEQFF.

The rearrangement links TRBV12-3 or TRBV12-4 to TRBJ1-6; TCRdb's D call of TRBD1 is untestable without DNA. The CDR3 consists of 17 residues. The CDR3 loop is CASSQIQGGTYNSPLHF.

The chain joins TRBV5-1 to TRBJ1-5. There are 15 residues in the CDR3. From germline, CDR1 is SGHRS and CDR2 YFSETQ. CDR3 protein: CASSPSPEMGQPQHF. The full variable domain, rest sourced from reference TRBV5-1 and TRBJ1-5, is KAGVTQTPRYLIKTRGQQVTLSCSPISGHRSVSWYQQTPGQGLQFLFEYFSETQRNKGNFPGRFSGRQFSNSRSEMNVSTLELGDSALYLCASSPSPEMGQPQHFGDGTRLSIL.

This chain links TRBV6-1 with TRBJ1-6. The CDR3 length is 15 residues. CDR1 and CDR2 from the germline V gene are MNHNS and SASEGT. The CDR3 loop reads CASSASAAHERALHF.

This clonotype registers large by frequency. The chain's CDR3 is CASSSQTSGVETQYF. The chain uses TRBV5-1 and TRBJ2-5; the TCRdb D gene call, TRBD2, has no DNA to confirm it. The length of the CDR3 is 15 residues. Germline V CDR1 and CDR2: SGHRS, YFSETQ.

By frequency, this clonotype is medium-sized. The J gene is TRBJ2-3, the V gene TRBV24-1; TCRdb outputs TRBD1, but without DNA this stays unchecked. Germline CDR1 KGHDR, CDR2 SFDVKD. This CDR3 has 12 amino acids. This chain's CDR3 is CATQGQTDTQYF.

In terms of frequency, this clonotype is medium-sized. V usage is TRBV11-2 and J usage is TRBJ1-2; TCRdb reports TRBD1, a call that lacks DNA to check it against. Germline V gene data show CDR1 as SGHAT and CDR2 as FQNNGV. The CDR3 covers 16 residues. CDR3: CASSSEGTGGTYGYTF.